This T cell receptor beta chain was recorded in a study of blood T cell repertoires in COVID-19. Produced via immunoSEQ multiplex PCR; TCRdb's table is partial and in-frame only. The table shows 150,000 or so clones, with approximately 84% occurring only once. Sequencing used peripheral blood. The source of this sequence is a woman aged 55-70 years with acute or convalescent COVID-19.

This chain's CDR3 is CASSLAGGGFHEQYF. The DNA of the CDR3 is TGTGCCAGCAGCTTGGCAGGGGGTGGTTTCCACGAGCAGTACTTC. J is TRBJ2-7 and V is TRBV5-4; 7 bases are a match to TRBD1. V gave up 0 bases and J gave up 5 bases; unmatched junction bases: 8. CDR3 length equals 15 residues. Looked up from germline, CDR1 is SGHNT and CDR2 is YYREEE (reference sequence).